This T cell receptor beta chain was sequenced in a study of immune characterization of retroperitoneal liposarcoma. One entry per CDR3 protein results from TCRdb running MiXCR on the PCR reads. The sample contains more than 6,000 distinct CDR3 sequences, less than 30% of which appear only once. Judged by abundance, this clonotype is large. The V and J ends lost 2 bases and 5 bases respectively, with 7 bases between them. Germline CDR1 SGHTA, CDR2 FQGTGA. CDR3 length: 13 amino acids. The chain is built from TRBV7-3 and TRBJ2-1; D is ambiguous. Sequenced material: tumor tissue. The sequence came from a female donor with retroperitoneal liposarcoma. The CDR3 sequence is CASSLSGDNEQFF. The CDR3 nucleotides are TGTGCCAGCAGCTTATCAGGCGACAATGAGCAGTTCTTC.